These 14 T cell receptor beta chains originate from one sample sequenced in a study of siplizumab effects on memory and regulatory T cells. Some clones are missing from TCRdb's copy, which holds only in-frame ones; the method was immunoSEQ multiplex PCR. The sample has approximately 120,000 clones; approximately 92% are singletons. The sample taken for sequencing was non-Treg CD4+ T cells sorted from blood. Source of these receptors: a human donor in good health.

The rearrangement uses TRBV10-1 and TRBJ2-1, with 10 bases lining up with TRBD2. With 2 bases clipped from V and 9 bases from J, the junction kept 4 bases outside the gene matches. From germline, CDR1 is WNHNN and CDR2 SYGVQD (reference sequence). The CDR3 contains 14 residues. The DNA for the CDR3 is TGCGCCAGCAGTGAGCAGCGGGGGGGCGCTGAGCAGTTCTTC. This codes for CASSEQRGGAEQFF.

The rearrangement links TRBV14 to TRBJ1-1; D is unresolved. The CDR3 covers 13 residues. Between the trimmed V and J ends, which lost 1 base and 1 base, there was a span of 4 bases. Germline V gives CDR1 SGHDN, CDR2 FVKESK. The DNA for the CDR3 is TGTGCCAGCAGCCAAGGTCAGAACACTGAAGCTTTCTTT. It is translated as CASSQGQNTEAFF.

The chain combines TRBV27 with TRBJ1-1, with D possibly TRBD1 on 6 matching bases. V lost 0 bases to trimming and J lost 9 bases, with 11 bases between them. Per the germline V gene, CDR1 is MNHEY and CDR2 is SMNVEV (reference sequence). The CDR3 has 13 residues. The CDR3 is CASSLSGQRQAFF. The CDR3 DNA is TGTGCCAGCAGTTTATCAGGACAGAGACAAGCTTTCTTT.

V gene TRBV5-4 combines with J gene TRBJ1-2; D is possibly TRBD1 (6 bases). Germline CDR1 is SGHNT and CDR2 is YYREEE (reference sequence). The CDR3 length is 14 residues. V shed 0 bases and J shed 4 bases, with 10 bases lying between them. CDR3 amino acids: CASSLDRETYGYTF. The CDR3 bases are TGTGCCAGCAGCTTGGACAGGGAGACCTATGGCTACACCTTC.

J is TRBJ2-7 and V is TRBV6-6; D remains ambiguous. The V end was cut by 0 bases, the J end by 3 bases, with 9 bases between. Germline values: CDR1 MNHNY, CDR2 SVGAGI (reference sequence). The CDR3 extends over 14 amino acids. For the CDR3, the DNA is TGTGCCAGCAGTTACTCGGGCTCGAACTACGAGCAGTACTTC. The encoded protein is CASSYSGSNYEQYF.

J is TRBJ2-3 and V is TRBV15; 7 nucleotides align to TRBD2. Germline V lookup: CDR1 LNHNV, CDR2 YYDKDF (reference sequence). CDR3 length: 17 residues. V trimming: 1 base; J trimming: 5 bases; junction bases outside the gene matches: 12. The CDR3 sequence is CATSRVVGGSAVDTQYF. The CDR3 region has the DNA TGTGCCACCAGCAGAGTTGTCGGGGGGAGTGCTGTAGATACGCAGTATTTT. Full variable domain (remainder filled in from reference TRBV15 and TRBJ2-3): DAMVIQNPRYQVTQFGKPVTLSCSQTLNHNVMYWYQQKSSQAPKLLFHYYDKDFNNEADTPDNFQSRRPNTSFCFLDIRSPGLGDTAMYLCATSRVVGGSAVDTQYFGPGTRLTVL.

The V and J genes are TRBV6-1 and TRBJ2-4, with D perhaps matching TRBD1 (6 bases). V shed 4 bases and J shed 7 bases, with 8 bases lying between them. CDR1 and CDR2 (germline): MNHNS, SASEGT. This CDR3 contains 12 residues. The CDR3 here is CASSGTVNIQYF. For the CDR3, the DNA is TGTGCCAGCAGTGGGACAGTTAACATTCAGTACTTC.

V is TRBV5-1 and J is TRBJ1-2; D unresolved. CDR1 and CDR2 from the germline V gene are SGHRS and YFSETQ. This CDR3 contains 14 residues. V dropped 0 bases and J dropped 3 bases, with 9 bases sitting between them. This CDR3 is CASSLDEGDYGYTF. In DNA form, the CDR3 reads TGCGCCAGCAGCTTGGATGAGGGCGACTATGGCTACACCTTC.

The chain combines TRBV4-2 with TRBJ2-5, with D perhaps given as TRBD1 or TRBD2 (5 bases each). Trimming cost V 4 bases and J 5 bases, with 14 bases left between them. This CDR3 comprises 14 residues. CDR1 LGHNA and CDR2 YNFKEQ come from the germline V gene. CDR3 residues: CASSPGTRVETQYF. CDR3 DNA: TGTGCCAGCAGCCCCGGGACCAGGGTGGAGACCCAGTACTTC.

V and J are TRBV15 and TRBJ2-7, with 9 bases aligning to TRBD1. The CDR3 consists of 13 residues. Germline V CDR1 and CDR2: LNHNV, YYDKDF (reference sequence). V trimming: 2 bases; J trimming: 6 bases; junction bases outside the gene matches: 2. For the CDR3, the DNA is TGTGCCACCAGCAGATCGGACAGGGGCGAGCAGTACTTC. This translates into CATSRSDRGEQYF.

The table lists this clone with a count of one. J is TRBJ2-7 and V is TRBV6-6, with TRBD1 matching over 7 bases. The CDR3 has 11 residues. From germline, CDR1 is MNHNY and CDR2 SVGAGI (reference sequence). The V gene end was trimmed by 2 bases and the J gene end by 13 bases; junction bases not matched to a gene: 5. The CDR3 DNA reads TGTGCCAGCAGTTACAACGGACAGGTTTACTTC. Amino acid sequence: CASSYNGQVYF.

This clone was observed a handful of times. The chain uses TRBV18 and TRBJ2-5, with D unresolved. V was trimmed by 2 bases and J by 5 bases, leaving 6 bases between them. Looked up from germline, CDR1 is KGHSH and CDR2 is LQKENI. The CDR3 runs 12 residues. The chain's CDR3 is CASSPSSETQYF. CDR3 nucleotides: TGTGCCAGCTCACCATCTTCGGAGACCCAGTACTTC.

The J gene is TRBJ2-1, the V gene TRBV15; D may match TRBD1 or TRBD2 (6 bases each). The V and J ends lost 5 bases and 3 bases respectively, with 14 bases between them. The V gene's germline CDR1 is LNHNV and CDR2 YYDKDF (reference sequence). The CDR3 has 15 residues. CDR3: CATSGGLEFYNEQFF. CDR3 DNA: TGTGCCACCAGCGGGGGGCTAGAATTCTACAATGAGCAGTTCTTC.

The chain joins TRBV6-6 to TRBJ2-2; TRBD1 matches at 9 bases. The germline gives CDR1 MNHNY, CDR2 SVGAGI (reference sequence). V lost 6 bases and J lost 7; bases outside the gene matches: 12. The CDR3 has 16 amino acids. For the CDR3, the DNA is TGTGCCAGCAGGGAGGAGGGGACAGGGACGGGCGGGGAGCTGTTTTTT. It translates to CASREEGTGTGGELFF.